Following are 24 T cell receptor beta chains from one sample sequenced in a study of identical twins. Each CDR3 protein is one row after TCRdb ran MiXCR on the 5' RACE reads. The sample gives fewer than 650,000 distinct CDR3 sequences, just over 7% of which show up once; over 1.5% is in the top ten. The data also belong to a second study, concerning yellow fever vaccine responses in identical twins.

Sequences were obtained from PBMCs. These receptors all come from a woman between 18 and 29 years old in good health.

Only a few counts were recorded for this clonotype. The genes are TRBV29-1 and TRBJ1-2; 7 bases match TRBD1. Germline CDR1 and CDR2: SQVTM and ANQGSEA. After removal of 6 bases from V and 4 bases from J, the junction contained 17 bases not matched to a gene. CDR3 size: 16 residues. The CDR3 DNA reads as TGCAGCGTCGATGTAGTCCCGGGACAGAAGACCTATGGCTACACCTTC. Amino acids: CSVDVVPGQKTYGYTF.

J is TRBJ2-7 and V is TRBV7-9; possible D gene TRBD2, 6 bases. Germline V gives CDR1 SEHNR, CDR2 FQNEAQ (reference sequence). The V end was cut by 5 bases, the J end by 7 bases, with 21 bases between. CDR3 size: 15 residues. CDR3 sequence reads: CASSTWTEGLGEQYV. Here the CDR3 DNA reads TGTGCCAGCAGCACCTGGACGGAGGGCTTGGGAGAGCAGTACGTC.

This clonotype occurred many times. V is TRBV6-1 and J is TRBJ1-1; D remains unclear. CDR3 size: 13 residues. V lost 6 bases, J lost 4 bases, and 12 bases lay in between. CDR1 MNHNS and CDR2 SASEGT come from the germline V gene. The CDR3 DNA sequence: TGTGCCAGCAGCTGGACGGGGAGCACTGAAGCTTTCTTT. Protein: CASSWTGSTEAFF.

This clonotype was found a few times. The rearrangement links TRBV5-6 to TRBJ2-7; 8 bases are a match to TRBD2. This CDR3 contains 15 residues. Germline V gene sequence: CDR1 SGHDT, CDR2 YYEEEE. The junction had 5 bases not matched to a gene; V was cut back by 3 bases and J by 0 bases. DNA for the CDR3: TGTGCCAGCAGCTCCGGGAGGGGTAGCTCCTACGAGCAGTACGTC. It is translated as CASSSGRGSSYEQYV.

The rearrangement links TRBV11-2 to TRBJ2-1; TRBD2 matches at 8 bases. Germline CDR1 and CDR2: SGHAT and FQNNGV. The CDR3 is 16 residues long. The V and J ends lost 5 bases and 3 bases, in that order; junction bases with no gene match: 9. CDR3 protein: CASSPPGGAGYNEQFF. The CDR3 DNA follows: TGTGCCAGCAGCCCCCCGGGGGGGGCTGGCTACAATGAGCAGTTCTTC.

This clonotype was seen a few times. The rearrangement uses TRBV20-1 and TRBJ2-7; D call uncertain. The germline V and J ends were trimmed by 1 base and 6 bases, with 10 bases remaining between them. The CDR3 loop spans 12 amino acids. CDR1 DFQATT and CDR2 SNEGSKA come from the germline V gene (reference sequence). This CDR3 is CSARGTQTEQYF. CDR3 nucleotides: TGCAGTGCTAGAGGAACGCAGACCGAGCAGTACTTC.

The sample holds a few counts of this clonotype. In nucleotides, the CDR3 is TGCAGTGCTAAAACAGGGTGGGGAGAAGCTTTCTTT. It translates to CSAKTGWGEAFF. The chain is built from TRBV20-1 and TRBJ1-1; the D gene is possibly TRBD1 (6 bases). CDR3 length: 12 amino acids. The V end lost 4 bases, the J end lost 8 bases, and 14 bases lay between the germline ends. The germline V gene has CDR1 DFQATT and CDR2 SNEGSKA (reference sequence).

This clonotype occurred a few times. This CDR3 reads CASSDWNNSPLHF. DNA for the CDR3: TGTGCCAGCAGTGATTGGAATAATTCACCCCTCCACTTT. The chain is built from TRBV25-1 and TRBJ1-6; D unclear. Between the trimmed V and J ends, which lost 3 bases and 5 bases, there was a span of 5 bases. The CDR3 covers 13 residues. In germline, CDR1 is MGHDK, CDR2 SYGVNS. Variable domain in full (rest from reference TRBV25-1 and TRBJ1-6): EADIYQTPRYLVIGTGKKITLECSQTMGHDKMYWYQQDPGMELHLIHYSYGVNSTEKGDLSSESTVSRIRTEHFPLTLESARPSHTSQYLCASSDWNNSPLHFGNGTRLTVT.

The sample holds a few counts of this clonotype. This chain uses TRBV4-1 with TRBJ2-1; perhaps D is TRBD1 or TRBD2 (5 bases each). This CDR3 has 18 amino acids. Trimming took 5 bases from V and 0 from J, leaving 20 bases between them. The germline V gene has CDR1 MGHRA and CDR2 YSYEKL. The CDR3 spells CASSSPGRSLSSYNEQFF. The CDR3 DNA sequence: TGCGCCAGCAGCTCTCCGGGACGTTCATTAAGCTCCTACAATGAGCAGTTCTTC.

In this sample, this clonotype turned up many times. The chain joins TRBV11-2 to TRBJ1-5; no reliable D call. CDR3 length: 14 residues. CDR1 and CDR2 from the germline V gene are SGHAT and FQNNGV. Trimming took 1 base from V and 6 from J, leaving 10 bases between them. CDR3 DNA sequence: TGTGCCAGCAGCTTAGGGGAGGTCGGTCAGCCCCAGCATTTT. This translates into CASSLGEVGQPQHF.

There are a few counts of this clonotype. This chain uses TRBV3-1 with TRBJ2-3, with 8 positions matching TRBD2. CDR1 and CDR2 (germline): LGHDT, YNNKEL (reference sequence). This CDR3 contains 15 residues. V was pared by 3 bases and J by 2 bases, with 4 bases of the junction left unmatched. CDR3 DNA: TGTGCCAGCAGCCACTTTAGCGGGGCCACAGATACGCAGTATTTT. Protein: CASSHFSGATDTQYF.

The sample holds many counts of this clonotype. J is TRBJ1-1 and V is TRBV7-6, with 8 nucleotides matching TRBD1. V lost 5 bases to trimming and J lost 3 bases; unmatched junction nucleotides: 17. The CDR3 sequence is 18 residues long. Germline-derived CDR1 and CDR2 are SGHVS and FNYEAQ. The CDR3 region has the DNA TGTGCCAGCAGCGGGGTACTCAGACAGGGGAGGATTGACACTGAAGCTTTCTTT. Translating gives CASSGVLRQGRIDTEAFF.

This clonotype was picked up a small number of times. This sequence joins TRBV29-1 and TRBJ2-1; D might be TRBD1 (5 bases). This CDR3 is built from 12 residues. Trimming stripped 0 bases from V and 12 bases from J, with 12 bases between. Germline lookup yields CDR1 SQVTM and CDR2 ANQGSEA. CDR3 DNA: TGCAGCGTTGAAGATCGGTGGCAGGGGCAGTTCTTC. It encodes CSVEDRWQGQFF.

The chain has TRBV7-2 and TRBJ2-1; 10 nucleotides align to TRBD2. J gave up 4 bases and V 3 bases, and 6 bases lay outside the gene matches. This CDR3 spans 16 amino acids. Per germline, CDR1 SGHTA and CDR2 FQGNSA. The CDR3 sequence: CASSLLGTSVYNEQFF. CDR3 in DNA: TGTGCCAGCAGCTTGTTAGGGACTAGCGTTTACAATGAGCAGTTCTTC.

The chain is built from TRBV5-5 and TRBJ2-7, with 9 nucleotides matching TRBD2. V gave up 4 bases and J gave up 0 bases; unmatched junction bases: 5. Germline values: CDR1 SGHKS, CDR2 YYEKEE (reference sequence). The CDR3 sequence is 15 residues long. In nucleotides, the CDR3 is TGTGCCAGCAGCGAGGGGGGACTAGCCTCCTACGAGCAGTACTTC. It specifies CASSEGGLASYEQYF.

The rearrangement uses TRBV10-3 and TRBJ2-7; 7 nucleotides line up with TRBD2. The CDR3 loop spans 13 amino acids. Germline V gene data show CDR1 as ENHRY and CDR2 as SYGVKD. Losses at the gene ends were 2 bases for V and 6 bases for J; bases not matched to a gene: 4. The CDR3 sequence: CAISETSVGEQYV. The CDR3, as DNA: TGTGCCATCAGTGAGACTAGCGTTGGCGAGCAGTACGTC.

This clonotype occurred many times. The chain uses TRBV5-1 and TRBJ2-7; tentatively, D is TRBD1 (5 bases). Germline CDR1 reads SGHRS; CDR2 reads YFSETQ. The CDR3 consists of 16 residues. V was pared by 1 base and J by 5 bases, with 19 bases between. The CDR3 loop reads CASSLSGTAGLDEQYF. The CDR3 region has the DNA TGCGCCAGCAGCTTGTCGGGCACGGCAGGGCTGGACGAGCAGTACTTC. Based on the CDR3 plus reference TRBV5-1 and TRBJ2-7, the full variable domain is KAGVTQTPRYLIKTRGQQVTLSCSPISGHRSVSWYQQTPGQGLQFLFEYFSETQRNKGNFPGRFSGRQFSNSRSEMNVSTLELGDSALYLCASSLSGTAGLDEQYFGPGTRLTVT.

This clonotype was counted a few times. V gene TRBV15 combines with J gene TRBJ2-3; D is perhaps TRBD2 (6 bases). V was pared by 6 bases and J by 0 bases, with 10 bases between. Germline CDR1 is LNHNV and CDR2 is YYDKDF (reference sequence). The length of the CDR3 is 14 residues. This CDR3 is CATSRSGSTDTQYF. Written as DNA, the CDR3 is TGTGCCACCAGTCGTAGCGGCAGCACAGATACGCAGTATTTT. The entire variable domain, with the rest obtained from reference TRBV15 and TRBJ2-3, is as follows: DAMVIQNPRYQVTQFGKPVTLSCSQTLNHNVMYWYQQKSSQAPKLLFHYYDKDFNNEADTPDNFQSRRPNTSFCFLDIRSPGLGDTAMYLCATSRSGSTDTQYFGPGTRLTVL.

The V gene is TRBV5-1, the J gene TRBJ2-7; tentatively, D is TRBD2 (5 bases). This CDR3 region has 16 residues. Germline CDR1 SGHRS, CDR2 YFSETQ. Trimming removed 3 bases from V and 2 bases from J, with 18 bases in between. The CDR3 region has the DNA TGCGCCAGCAGCTCAGGAGCATGGGCGGAGGCCTACGAGCAGTACTTC. Its translation is CASSSGAWAEAYEQYF.

V is TRBV11-1 and J is TRBJ2-5; 7 nucleotides match TRBD1. Looked up from germline, CDR1 is SGHAT and CDR2 is FQDESV (reference sequence). The CDR3 has 17 residues. After removal of 0 bases from V and 5 bases from J, the junction contained 12 bases not matched to a gene. CDR3 residues: CASSLALKQGVSETQYF. Here the CDR3 DNA reads TGTGCCAGCAGCTTAGCCCTTAAGCAGGGGGTCTCGGAGACCCAGTACTTC.

V and J are TRBV7-9 and TRBJ1-2, with 7 bases lining up with TRBD1. V lost 1 base, J lost 1 base, and 3 bases stayed unmatched. Germline CDR1 and CDR2: SEHNR and FQNEAQ (reference sequence). The CDR3 is 15 amino acids. CDR3 sequence reads: CASSLGGQYNYGYTF. The CDR3 DNA follows: TGTGCCAGCAGCTTAGGGGGACAGTATAACTATGGCTACACCTTC.

The table lists this clonotype with a few counts. This chain connects TRBV10-3 to TRBJ1-2, with 8 bases identical to TRBD1. The germline gives CDR1 ENHRY, CDR2 SYGVKD. The CDR3 is 12 residues long. J gave up 2 bases and V 9 bases, and 2 bases lay outside the gene matches. The CDR3 protein is CAIRTGNYGYTF. The CDR3 bases are TGTGCCATTCGGACAGGGAACTATGGCTACACCTTC.

This clonotype occurred many times. The chain has TRBV20-1 and TRBJ2-1; 8 bases map to TRBD2. The CDR3 is made up of 15 amino acids. V shed 6 bases and J 0 bases; nucleotides not matched to a gene: 7. Per germline, CDR1 DFQATT and CDR2 SNEGSKA (reference sequence). Here the CDR3 reads CSAHPGTSSYNEQFF. In nucleotides, the CDR3 is TGCAGTGCCCACCCCGGGACTAGCTCCTACAATGAGCAGTTCTTC.

The chain has TRBV3-1 and TRBJ1-4, with no clear D. Trimming took off 0 bases at V and 8 bases at J, with 10 bases between the two ends. CDR1 is LGHDT, CDR2 YNNKEL, per germline (reference sequence). The CDR3 length is 14 residues. The CDR3: CASSQEGRREKLFF. The CDR3 DNA is TGTGCCAGCAGCCAAGAAGGGAGACGGGAAAAACTGTTTTTT.